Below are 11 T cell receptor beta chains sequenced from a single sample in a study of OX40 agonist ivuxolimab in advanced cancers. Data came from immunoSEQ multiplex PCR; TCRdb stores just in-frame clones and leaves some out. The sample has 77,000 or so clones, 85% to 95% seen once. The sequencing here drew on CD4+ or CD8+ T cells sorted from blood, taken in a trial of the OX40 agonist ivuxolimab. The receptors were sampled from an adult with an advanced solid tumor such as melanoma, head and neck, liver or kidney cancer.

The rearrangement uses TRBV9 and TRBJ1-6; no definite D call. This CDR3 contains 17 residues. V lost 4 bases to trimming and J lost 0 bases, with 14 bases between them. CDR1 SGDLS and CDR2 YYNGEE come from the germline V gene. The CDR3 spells CASSPSGRDSYNSPLHF. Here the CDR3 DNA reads TGTGCCAGCAGCCCCTCGGGGAGGGACTCCTATAATTCACCCCTCCACTTT.

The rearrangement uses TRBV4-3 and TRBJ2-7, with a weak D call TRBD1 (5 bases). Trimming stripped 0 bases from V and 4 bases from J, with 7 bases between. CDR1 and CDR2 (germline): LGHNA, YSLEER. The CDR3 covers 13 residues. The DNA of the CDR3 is TGCGCCAGCAGCCAAGATCGGACATACGAGCAGTACTTC. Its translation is CASSQDRTYEQYF.

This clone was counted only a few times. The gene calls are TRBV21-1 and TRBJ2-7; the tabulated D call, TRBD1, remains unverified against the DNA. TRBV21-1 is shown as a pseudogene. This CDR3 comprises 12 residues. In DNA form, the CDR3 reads TGTGCCAGCTGGGGCGACTCCTACGAGCAGTACTTC. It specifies CASWGDSYEQYF.

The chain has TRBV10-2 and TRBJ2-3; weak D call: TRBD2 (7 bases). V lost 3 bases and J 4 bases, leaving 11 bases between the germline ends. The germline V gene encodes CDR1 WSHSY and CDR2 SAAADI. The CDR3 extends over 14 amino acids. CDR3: CASSEGGGSDTQYF. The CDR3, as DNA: TGCGCCAGCAGTGAAGGGGGGGGCTCAGATACGCAGTATTTT.

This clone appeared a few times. CDR3 region: CASSLGLYNEQFF. CDR3 DNA: TGTGCCAGCAGCTTAGGACTATACAATGAGCAGTTCTTC. The V call is TRBV7-9, the J call TRBJ2-1; D perhaps matches TRBD2 (5 bases). The CDR3 loop spans 13 amino acids. Germline values: CDR1 SEHNR, CDR2 FQNEAQ (reference sequence). Trimming took off 1 base at V and 4 bases at J, with 5 bases between the two ends.

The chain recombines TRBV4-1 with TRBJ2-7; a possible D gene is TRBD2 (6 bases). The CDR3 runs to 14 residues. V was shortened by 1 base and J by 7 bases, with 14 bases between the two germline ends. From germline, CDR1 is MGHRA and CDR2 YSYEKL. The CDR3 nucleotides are TGCGCCAGCAGCCAAGGGGAGAGTCGGGGGGAGCAGTACTTC. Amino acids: CASSQGESRGEQYF.

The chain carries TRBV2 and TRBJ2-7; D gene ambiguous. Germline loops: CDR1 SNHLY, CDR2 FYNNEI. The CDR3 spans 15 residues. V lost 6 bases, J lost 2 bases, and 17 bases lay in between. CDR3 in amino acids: CASRASLLGTYEQYF. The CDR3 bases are TGTGCCAGCAGGGCATCCCTCCTAGGGACCTACGAGCAGTACTTC. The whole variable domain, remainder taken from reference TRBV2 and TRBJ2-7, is EPEVTQTPSHQVTQMGQEVILRCVPISNHLYFYWYRQILGQKVEFLVSFYNNEISEKSEIFDDQFSVERPDGSNFTLKIRSTKLEDSAMYFCASRASLLGTYEQYFGPGTRLTVT.

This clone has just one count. This chain's CDR3 is CASSLAGKASWYGYTF. For the CDR3, the DNA is TGTGCCAGCAGCTTGGCAGGGAAAGCCTCTTGGTATGGCTACACCTTC. This chain joins TRBV5-6 and TRBJ1-2; TRBD1 is a possible D gene (5 bases). The CDR3 covers 16 residues. Germline V gene lookup returns CDR1 SGHDT and CDR2 YYEEEE. V was shortened by 0 bases and J by 5 bases, with 17 bases between the two germline ends.

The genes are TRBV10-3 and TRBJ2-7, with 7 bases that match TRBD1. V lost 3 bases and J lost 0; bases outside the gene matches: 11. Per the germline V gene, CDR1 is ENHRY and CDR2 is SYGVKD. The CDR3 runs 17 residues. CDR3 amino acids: CAISDLPGQVNSYEQYF. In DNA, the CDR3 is TGTGCCATCAGTGACCTTCCCGGACAGGTAAACTCCTACGAGCAGTACTTC.

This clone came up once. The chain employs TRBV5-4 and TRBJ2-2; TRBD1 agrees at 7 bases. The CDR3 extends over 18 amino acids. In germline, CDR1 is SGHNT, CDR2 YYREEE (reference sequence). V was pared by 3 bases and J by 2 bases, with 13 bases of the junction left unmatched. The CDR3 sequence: CASSSHPGTALNTGELFF. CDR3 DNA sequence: TGTGCCAGCAGCTCACATCCCGGGACAGCCTTAAACACCGGGGAGCTGTTTTTT.

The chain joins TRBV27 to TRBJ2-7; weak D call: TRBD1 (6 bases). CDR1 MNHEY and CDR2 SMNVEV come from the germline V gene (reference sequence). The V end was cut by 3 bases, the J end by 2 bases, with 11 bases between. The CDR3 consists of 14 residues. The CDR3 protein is CASSFADSTYEQYF. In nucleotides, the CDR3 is TGTGCCAGCAGTTTTGCGGACAGTACCTACGAGCAGTACTTC.